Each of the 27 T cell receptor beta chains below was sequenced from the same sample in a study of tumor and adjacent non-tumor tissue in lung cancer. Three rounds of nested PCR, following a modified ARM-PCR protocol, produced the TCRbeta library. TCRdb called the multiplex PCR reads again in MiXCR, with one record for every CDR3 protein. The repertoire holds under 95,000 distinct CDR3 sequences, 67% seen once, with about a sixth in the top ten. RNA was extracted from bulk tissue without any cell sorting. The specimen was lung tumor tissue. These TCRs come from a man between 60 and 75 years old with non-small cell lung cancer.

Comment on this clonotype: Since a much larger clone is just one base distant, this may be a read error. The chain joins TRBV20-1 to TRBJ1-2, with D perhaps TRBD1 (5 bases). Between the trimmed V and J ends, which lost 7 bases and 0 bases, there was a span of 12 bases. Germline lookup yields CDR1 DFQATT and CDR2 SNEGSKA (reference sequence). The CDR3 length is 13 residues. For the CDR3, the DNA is TGCAGTGTAAAGGACACAGCTAACTATGGCTACACCTTC. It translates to CSVKDTANYGYTF.

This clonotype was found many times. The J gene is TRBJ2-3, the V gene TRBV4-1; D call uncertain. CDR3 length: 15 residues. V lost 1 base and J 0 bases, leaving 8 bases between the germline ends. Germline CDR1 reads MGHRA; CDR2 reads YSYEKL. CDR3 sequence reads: CASSQGLTSTDTQYF. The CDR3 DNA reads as TGCGCCAGCAGCCAAGGACTTACTAGCACAGATACGCAGTATTTT.

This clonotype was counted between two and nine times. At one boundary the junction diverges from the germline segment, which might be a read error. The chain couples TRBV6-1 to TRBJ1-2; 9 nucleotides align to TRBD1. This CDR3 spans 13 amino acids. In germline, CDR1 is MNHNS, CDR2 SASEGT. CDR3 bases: TGTGCCTGCAGTGAAAGGACAGGGGTCGGCTACGCCTTC. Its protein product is CACSERTGVGYAF.

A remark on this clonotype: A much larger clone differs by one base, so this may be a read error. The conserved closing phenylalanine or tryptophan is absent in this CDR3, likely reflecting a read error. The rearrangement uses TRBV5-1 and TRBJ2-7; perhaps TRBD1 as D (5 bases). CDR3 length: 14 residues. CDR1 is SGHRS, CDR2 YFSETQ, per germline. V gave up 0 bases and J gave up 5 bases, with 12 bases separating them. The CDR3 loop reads CASSLGWVGDEQYL. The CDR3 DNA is TGCGCCAGCAGCTTGGGATGGGTAGGGGACGAGCAGTACTTA.

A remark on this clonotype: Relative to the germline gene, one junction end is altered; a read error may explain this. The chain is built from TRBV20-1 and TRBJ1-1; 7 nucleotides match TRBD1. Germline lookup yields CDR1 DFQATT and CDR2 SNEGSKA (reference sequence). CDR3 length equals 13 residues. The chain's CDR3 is CGADRVTNTESFF. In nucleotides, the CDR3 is TGCGGTGCCGACAGGGTGACGAACACTGAATCTTTCTTT.

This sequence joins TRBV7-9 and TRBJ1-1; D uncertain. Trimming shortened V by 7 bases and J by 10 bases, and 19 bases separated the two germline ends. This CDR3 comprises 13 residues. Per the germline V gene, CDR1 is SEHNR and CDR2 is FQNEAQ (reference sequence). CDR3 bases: TGTGCCAGCACACCCAAAGGACCGGGGAGAGCTTTCTTT. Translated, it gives CASTPKGPGRAFF. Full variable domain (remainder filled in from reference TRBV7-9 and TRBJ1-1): DTGVSQNPRHKITKRGQNVTFRCDPISEHNRLYWYRQTLGQGPEFLTYFQNEAQLEKSRLLSDRFSAERPKGSFSTLEIQRTEQGDSAMYLCASTPKGPGRAFFGQGTRLTVV.

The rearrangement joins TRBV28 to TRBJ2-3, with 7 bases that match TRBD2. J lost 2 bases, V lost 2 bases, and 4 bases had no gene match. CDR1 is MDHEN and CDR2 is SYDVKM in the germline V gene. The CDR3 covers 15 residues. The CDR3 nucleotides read TGTGCCAGCAGTTTAGGGGGGGTCTACACAGATACGCAGTATTTT. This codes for CASSLGGVYTDTQYF.

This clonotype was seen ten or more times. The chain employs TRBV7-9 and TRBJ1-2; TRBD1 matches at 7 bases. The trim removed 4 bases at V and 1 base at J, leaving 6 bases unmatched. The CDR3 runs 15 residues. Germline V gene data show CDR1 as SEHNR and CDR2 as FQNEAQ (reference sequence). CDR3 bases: TGTGCCAGCAGCTCACAGGGGAAATATAACTATGGCTACACCTTC. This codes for CASSSQGKYNYGYTF.

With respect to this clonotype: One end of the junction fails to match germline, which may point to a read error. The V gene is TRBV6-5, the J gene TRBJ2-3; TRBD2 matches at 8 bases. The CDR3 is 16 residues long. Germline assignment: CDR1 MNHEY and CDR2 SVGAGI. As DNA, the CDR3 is TGCGTCAGCAGTTCCACAAGCGGGGGCCGCACAGATACGCAGTATTTT. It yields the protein CVSSSTSGGRTDTQYF.

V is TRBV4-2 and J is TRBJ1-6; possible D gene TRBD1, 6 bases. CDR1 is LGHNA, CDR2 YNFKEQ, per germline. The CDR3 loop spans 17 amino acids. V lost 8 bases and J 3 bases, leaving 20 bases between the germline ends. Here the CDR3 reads CASQETPGQIYNSPLHF. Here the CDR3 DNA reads TGTGCCAGCCAAGAAACCCCCGGACAGATCTATAATTCACCCCTCCACTTT.

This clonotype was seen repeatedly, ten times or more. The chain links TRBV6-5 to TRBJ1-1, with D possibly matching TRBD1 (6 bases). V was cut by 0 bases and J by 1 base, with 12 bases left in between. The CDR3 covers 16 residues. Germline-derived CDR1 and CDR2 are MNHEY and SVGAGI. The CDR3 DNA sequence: TGTGCCAGCAGTTACTCTGGGGGGCGCGGGAACACTGAAGCTTTCTTT. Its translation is CASSYSGGRGNTEAFF.

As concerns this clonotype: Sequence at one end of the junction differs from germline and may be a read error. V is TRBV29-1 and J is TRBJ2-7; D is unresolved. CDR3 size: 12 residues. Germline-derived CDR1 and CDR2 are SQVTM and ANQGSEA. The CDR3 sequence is CNVEEATYEQYF. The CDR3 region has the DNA TGCAACGTTGAAGAGGCCACCTACGAGCAGTACTTC.

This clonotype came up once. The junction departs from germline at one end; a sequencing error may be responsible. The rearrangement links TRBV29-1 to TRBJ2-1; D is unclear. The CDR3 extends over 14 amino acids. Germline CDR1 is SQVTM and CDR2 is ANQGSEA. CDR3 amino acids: CSVDSLEKYNEQLF. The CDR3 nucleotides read TGCAGCGTTGATTCCCTGGAGAAATACAATGAGCAGCTCTTC.

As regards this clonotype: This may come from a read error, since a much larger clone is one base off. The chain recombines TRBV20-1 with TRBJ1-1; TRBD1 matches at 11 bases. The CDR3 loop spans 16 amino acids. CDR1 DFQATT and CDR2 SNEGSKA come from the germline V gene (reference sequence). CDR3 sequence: CSAGGQGDHGHSETFF. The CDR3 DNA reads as TGCAGTGCTGGGGGACAGGGGGACCATGGACACTCTGAAACTTTCTTT.

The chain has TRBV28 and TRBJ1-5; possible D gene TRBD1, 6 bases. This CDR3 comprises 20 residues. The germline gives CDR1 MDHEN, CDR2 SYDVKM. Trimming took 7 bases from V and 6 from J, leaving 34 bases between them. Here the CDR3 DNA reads TGTGCCAGCACCGAAAGGGGGTTCGGACAAGGGGGACCTCTAAGTCAGCCCCAGCATTTT. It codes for CASTERGFGQGGPLSQPQHF.

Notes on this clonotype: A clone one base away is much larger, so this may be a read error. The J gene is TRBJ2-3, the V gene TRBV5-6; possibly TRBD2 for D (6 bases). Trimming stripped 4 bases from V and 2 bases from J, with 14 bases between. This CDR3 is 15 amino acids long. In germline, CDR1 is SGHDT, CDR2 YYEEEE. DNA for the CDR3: TGTGCCAGCAGCCTTGCGGGACTTAACACAGATACGCAGTATTTT. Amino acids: CASSLAGLNTDTQYF. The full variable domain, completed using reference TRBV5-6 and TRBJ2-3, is DAGVTQSPTHLIKTRGQQVTLRCSPKSGHDTVSWYQQALGQGPQFIFQYYEEEERQRGNFPDRFSGHQFPNYSSELNVNALLLGDSALYLCASSLAGLNTDTQYFGPGTRLTVL.

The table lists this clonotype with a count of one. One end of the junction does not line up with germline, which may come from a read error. The CDR3 reads CTAHIPAGDYNEQFF. The CDR3 region has the DNA TGCACTGCTCACATTCCCGCGGGGGATTACAATGAGCAGTTCTTC. The chain joins TRBV20-1 to TRBJ2-1, with 7 bases fitting TRBD2. CDR1 is DFQATT and CDR2 is SNEGSKA in the germline V gene (reference sequence). This CDR3 spans 15 amino acids.

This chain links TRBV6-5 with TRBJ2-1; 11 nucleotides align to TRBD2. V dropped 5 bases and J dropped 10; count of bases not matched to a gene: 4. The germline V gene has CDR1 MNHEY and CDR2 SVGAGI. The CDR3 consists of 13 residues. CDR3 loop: CASSPLAGVEQFF. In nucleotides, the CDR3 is TGTGCCAGCAGTCCACTAGCGGGAGTAGAGCAGTTCTTC.

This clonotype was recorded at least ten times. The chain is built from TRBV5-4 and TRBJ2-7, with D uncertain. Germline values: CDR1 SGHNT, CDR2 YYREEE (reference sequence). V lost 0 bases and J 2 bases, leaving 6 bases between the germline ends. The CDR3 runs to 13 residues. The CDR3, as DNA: TGTGCCAGCAGCTTGGGCGGAACCTACGAGCAGTACTTC. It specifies CASSLGGTYEQYF.

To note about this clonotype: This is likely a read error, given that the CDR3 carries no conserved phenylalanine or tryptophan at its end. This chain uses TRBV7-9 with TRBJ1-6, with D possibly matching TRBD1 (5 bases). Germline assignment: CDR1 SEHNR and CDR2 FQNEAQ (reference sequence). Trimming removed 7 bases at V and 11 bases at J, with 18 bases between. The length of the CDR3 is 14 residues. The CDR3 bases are TGTGCCAGCACTTCGGACAAGGCTTCGACACCCCTCCACATT. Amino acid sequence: CASTSDKASTPLHI.

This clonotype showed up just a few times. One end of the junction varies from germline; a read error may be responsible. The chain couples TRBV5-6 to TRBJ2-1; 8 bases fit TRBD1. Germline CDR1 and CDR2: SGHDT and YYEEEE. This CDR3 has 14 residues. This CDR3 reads CASSHNRGNNEQIF. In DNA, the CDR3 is TGTGCCAGCAGCCATAACAGGGGGAACAATGAGCAGATCTTC.

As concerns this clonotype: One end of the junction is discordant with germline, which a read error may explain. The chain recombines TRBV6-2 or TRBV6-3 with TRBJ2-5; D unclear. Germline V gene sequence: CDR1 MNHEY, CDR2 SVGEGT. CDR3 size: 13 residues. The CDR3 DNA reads TGTGCCAGCGGTTATGGGGTACAGAGGACGCAGTACTTC. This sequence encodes CASGYGVQRTQYF.

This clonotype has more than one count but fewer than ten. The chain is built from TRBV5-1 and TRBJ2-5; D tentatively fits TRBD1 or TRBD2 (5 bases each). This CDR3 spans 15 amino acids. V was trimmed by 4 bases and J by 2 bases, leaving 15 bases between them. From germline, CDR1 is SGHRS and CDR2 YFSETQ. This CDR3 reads CASSRAGTVQETQYF. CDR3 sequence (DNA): TGCGCCAGCAGCCGCGCAGGGACGGTTCAAGAGACCCAGTACTTC.

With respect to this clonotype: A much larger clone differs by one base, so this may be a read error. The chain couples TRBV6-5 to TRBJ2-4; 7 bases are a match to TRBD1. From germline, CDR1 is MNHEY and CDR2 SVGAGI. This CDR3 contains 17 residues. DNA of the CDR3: TGTGTCAGCAGTTACTCGCGAGGGGGCACAGCCAAAAACATTCAGTACTTC. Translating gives CVSSYSRGGTAKNIQYF.

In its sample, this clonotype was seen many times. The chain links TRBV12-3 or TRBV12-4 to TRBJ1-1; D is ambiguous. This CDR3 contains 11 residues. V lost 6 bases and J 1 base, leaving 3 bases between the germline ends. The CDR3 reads CASSWNTEAFF. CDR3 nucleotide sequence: TGTGCCAGCAGCTGGAACACTGAAGCTTTCTTT.

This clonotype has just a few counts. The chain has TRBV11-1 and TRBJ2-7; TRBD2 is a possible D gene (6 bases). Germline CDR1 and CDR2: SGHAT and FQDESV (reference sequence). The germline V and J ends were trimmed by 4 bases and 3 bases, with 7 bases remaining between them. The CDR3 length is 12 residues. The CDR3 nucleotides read TGTGCCAGCAGCTCGCGGGGCTACGAGCAGTACTTC. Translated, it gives CASSSRGYEQYF.

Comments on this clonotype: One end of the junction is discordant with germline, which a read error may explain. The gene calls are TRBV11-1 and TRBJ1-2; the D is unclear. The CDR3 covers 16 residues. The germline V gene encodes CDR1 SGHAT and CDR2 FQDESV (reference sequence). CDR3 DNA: TGTGCCAGCAGTTATAGACCGAGAGTGGACGGCTATGGATACACCTTC. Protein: CASSYRPRVDGYGYTF.